Each of the 29 T cell receptor beta chains below was sequenced from the same sample in a study of regulatory T cells. Study-wide points: In CD3G-deficient patients, conventional CD4+ T cells were enriched for hydrophobic CDR3 residues at positions 6 and 7.

Primers: 52 TRBV forward and 13 TRBJ reverse. The data were produced by immunoSEQ multiplex PCR, yet TCRdb's version contains in-frame clones alone and is incomplete. The sample yields around 29,000 clones, 80% to 95% seen once. No cognate antigen is known for these TCRs. The material sequenced was conventional CD4+ T cells sorted from blood. These receptors were taken from a person aged 18 to 30 with CD3G deficiency.

The CDR3 DNA sequence: TGTGCCAGCAGCGGAAGACTAGCGGGGGGGTTCGTTACTAGCACAGATACGCAGTATTTT. Translated, it gives CASSGRLAGGFVTSTDTQYF. The V gene is TRBV7-6, the J gene TRBJ2-3; 14 nucleotides line up with TRBD2. The J segment lost 0 bases and the V segment lost 5 bases, leaving 13 bases of the junction unmatched. This CDR3 has 20 amino acids. CDR1 is SGHVS and CDR2 is FNYEAQ in the germline V gene.

About this clone itself: This sample also contains other DNA sequences that code for the same CDR3. This sequence joins TRBV5-1 and TRBJ2-3; a weak D match, TRBD2 (5 bases). CDR3 size: 13 residues. In germline, CDR1 is SGHRS, CDR2 YFSETQ. Trimming removed 0 bases from V and 3 bases from J, with 5 bases in between. CDR3 protein: CASSLAGTDTQYF. CDR3 DNA sequence: TGCGCCAGCAGCTTGGCGGGGACAGATACGCAGTATTTT.

J is TRBJ2-1 and V is TRBV6-1; D gene ambiguous. This CDR3 is 12 amino acids long. Trimming stripped 2 bases from V and 4 bases from J, with 3 bases between. Germline V lookup: CDR1 MNHNS, CDR2 SASEGT. The CDR3 DNA is TGTGCCAGCAGTGAACAGTACAATGAGCAGTTCTTC. As protein: CASSEQYNEQFF.

The genes are TRBV6-6 and TRBJ1-1; D unresolved. This CDR3 is 13 amino acids long. CDR1 and CDR2 from the germline V gene are MNHNY and SVGAGI (reference sequence). Trimming cost V 6 bases and J 1 base, with 9 bases left between them. The CDR3 DNA sequence: TGTGCCAGCAGGGCAACGGGGAACACTGAAGCTTTCTTT. It specifies CASRATGNTEAFF.

The chain employs TRBV2 and TRBJ1-4, with TRBD1 identical over 7 bases. After removal of 7 bases from V and 7 bases from J, the junction contained 9 bases not matched to a gene. This CDR3 is built from 14 residues. Per germline, CDR1 SNHLY and CDR2 FYNNEI. The CDR3 DNA follows: TGTGCCAGCAATAGGAGACAGGGAGGTGAAAAACTGTTTTTT. It translates to CASNRRQGGEKLFF.

DNA of the CDR3: TGTGCCAGCAGCATACACGGGGGCGGGATTGTGGAGCAGTTCTTC. It codes for CASSIHGGGIVEQFF. The J gene is TRBJ2-1, the V gene TRBV11-1; D is perhaps TRBD1 or TRBD2 (6 bases each). The germline V gene has CDR1 SGHAT and CDR2 FQDESV (reference sequence). Trimming took 5 bases from V and 10 from J, leaving 21 bases between them. The CDR3 is 15 amino acids.

The chain has TRBV28 and TRBJ1-4; no reliable D call. V lost 6 bases, J lost 8 bases, and 19 bases lay in between. The germline gives CDR1 MDHEN, CDR2 SYDVKM. The CDR3 covers 15 residues. CDR3 bases: TGTGCCAGCAGCGAGAACGGTTTTCGGGCCGAAAAACTGTTTTTT. The encoded protein is CASSENGFRAEKLFF.

The V gene is TRBV9, the J gene TRBJ1-2; 11 nucleotides align to TRBD1. The length of the CDR3 is 15 residues. Germline V lookup: CDR1 SGDLS, CDR2 YYNGEE. J lost 2 bases, V lost 5 bases, and 5 bases had no gene match. The CDR3 bases are TGTGCCAGCAGTGGGACAGGGGGGCAGAACTATGGCTACACCTTC. Translating it yields CASSGTGGQNYGYTF.

The chain couples TRBV11-1 to TRBJ2-1; D call uncertain. The V gene lost 0 bases and the J gene lost 8 bases, with 8 bases spanning the gap. The CDR3 has 13 residues. CDR1 SGHAT and CDR2 FQDESV come from the germline V gene (reference sequence). This CDR3 reads CASSLAIWDEQFF. DNA of the CDR3: TGTGCCAGCAGCTTAGCGATATGGGATGAGCAGTTCTTC.

This chain connects TRBV5-1 to TRBJ2-5; 7 nucleotides match TRBD2. The V gene's germline CDR1 is SGHRS and CDR2 YFSETQ. V lost 0 bases to trimming and J lost 4 bases; unmatched junction nucleotides: 3. The CDR3 is made up of 14 amino acids. The CDR3 spells CASSLGGLRETQYF. CDR3 bases: TGCGCCAGCAGCTTGGGGGGACTACGAGAGACCCAGTACTTC.

The gene calls are TRBV4-1 and TRBJ2-1, with D tentatively TRBD1 (5 bases). CDR1 is MGHRA, CDR2 YSYEKL, per germline. Trimming cost V 1 base and J 5 bases, with 15 bases left between them. The CDR3 has 16 amino acids. The chain's CDR3 is CASSQGIGPGHNEQFF. The DNA of the CDR3 is TGCGCCAGCAGCCAAGGTATAGGCCCAGGGCACAATGAGCAGTTCTTC.

The chain carries TRBV18 and TRBJ2-7; TRBD1 agrees at 9 bases. The CDR3 contains 17 residues. V shed 3 bases, J shed 6 bases, and the junction held 15 bases outside the gene matches. Germline CDR1 is KGHSH and CDR2 is LQKENI. CDR3 loop: CASSPTGGQITGAEQYF. CDR3 nucleotides: TGTGCCAGCTCACCTACAGGGGGCCAGATAACGGGAGCCGAGCAGTACTTC.

This clone was recorded a few times. The chain uses TRBV5-1 and TRBJ2-3, with D tentatively TRBD2 (5 bases). The CDR3 loop spans 15 amino acids. Germline CDR1 is SGHRS and CDR2 is YFSETQ. V lost 7 bases and J lost 0, with 15 bases in between. The CDR3 reads CASRPRGISTDTQYF. The DNA for the CDR3 is TGCGCCAGCCGTCCTCGGGGTATCAGCACAGATACGCAGTATTTT.

The genes are TRBV7-2 and TRBJ1-2, with unresolved D. This CDR3 comprises 12 residues. Germline-derived CDR1 and CDR2 are SGHTA and FQGNSA. Trimming took off 5 bases at V and 5 bases at J, with 9 bases between the two ends. The CDR3 region has the DNA TGTGCCAGCAGCCCCGAAGGATATGGCTACACCTTC. It codes for CASSPEGYGYTF. Full variable domain (rest looked up from reference TRBV7-2 and TRBJ1-2): GAGVSQSPSNKVTEKGKDVELRCDPISGHTALYWYRQSLGQGLEFLIYFQGNSAPDKSGLPSDRFSAERTGGSVSTLTIQRTQQEDSAVYLCASSPEGYGYTFGSGTRLTVV.

The chain links TRBV10-1 to TRBJ2-1; 7 bases match TRBD2. The CDR3 totals 14 residues. J gave up 4 bases and V 3 bases, and 3 bases lay outside the gene matches. Germline CDR1 is WNHNN and CDR2 is SYGVQD (reference sequence). CDR3 amino acids: CASSDRTSYNEQFF. CDR3 coding DNA: TGCGCCAGCAGTGATAGGACTAGTTACAATGAGCAGTTCTTC.

The CDR3 DNA sequence: TGTGCCAGCACCAAAATGGAAGCTGACTGGAAAGGCGGGGAGCTGTTTTTT. Translating gives CASTKMEADWKGGELFF. The rearrangement joins TRBV21-1 to TRBJ2-2; whether TRBD2, the table's D call, matches the DNA was not checked. TRBV21-1 is termed a pseudogene. CDR3 length: 17 amino acids.

The rearrangement links TRBV28 to TRBJ2-3; D is uncertain. Germline CDR1 reads MDHEN; CDR2 reads SYDVKM. The CDR3 has 12 residues. Trimming pared 5 bases from V and 0 bases from J, leaving 3 bases between. The CDR3 DNA sequence: TGTGCCAGCAGTGATAGCACAGATACGCAGTATTTT. Its translation: CASSDSTDTQYF.

The chain carries TRBV5-1 and TRBJ1-6, with TRBD1 matching 7 bases. The CDR3 covers 15 residues. The V gene end was trimmed by 2 bases and the J gene end by 7 bases; junction bases not matched to a gene: 6. Germline V gene lookup returns CDR1 SGHRS and CDR2 YFSETQ. The CDR3 here is CASSFLGQMNSPLHF. DNA for the CDR3: TGCGCCAGCAGCTTTTTGGGACAGATGAATTCACCCCTCCACTTT.

The chain carries TRBV5-1 and TRBJ2-1; D remains ambiguous. This CDR3 is built from 15 residues. Germline V gene data show CDR1 as SGHRS and CDR2 as YFSETQ. V was cut by 0 bases and J by 2 bases, with 9 bases left in between. The chain's CDR3 is CASSLGAGAYNEQFF. The CDR3, as DNA: TGCGCCAGCAGCTTGGGGGCTGGGGCCTACAATGAGCAGTTCTTC.

The chain is built from TRBV6-1 and TRBJ1-2; tentative D call: TRBD1 (5 bases). Germline lookup yields CDR1 MNHNS and CDR2 SASEGT. Deletions cut 9 bases from V and 6 bases from J, with 23 bases between. The CDR3 consists of 15 residues. The CDR3 nucleotides read TGTGCCAGTACATCTGGGACCCCGGCCCGTCATGGCTACACCTTC. It yields the protein CASTSGTPARHGYTF.

This chain joins TRBV7-2 and TRBJ2-6, with unresolved D. The V gene's germline CDR1 is SGHTA and CDR2 FQGNSA. The CDR3 totals 15 residues. The V end was cut by 1 base, the J end by 0 bases, with 4 bases between. The CDR3 loop is CASSLESSGANVLTF. CDR3 bases: TGTGCCAGCAGCTTAGAGAGCTCTGGGGCCAACGTCCTGACTTTC.

The rearrangement links TRBV6-4 to TRBJ2-1; D not certain. CDR1 MRHNA and CDR2 SNTAGT come from the germline V gene. This CDR3 spans 17 amino acids. V shed 0 bases and J shed 3 bases, with 15 bases lying between them. The CDR3 DNA is TGTGCCAGCAGTGACTCACTGCGGCGAGGCATCTACAATGAGCAGTTCTTC. Translating gives CASSDSLRRGIYNEQFF.

The chain recombines TRBV6-1 with TRBJ1-3; possibly TRBD1 for D (5 bases). The V gene lost 8 bases and the J gene lost 3 bases, with 8 bases spanning the gap. CDR1 is MNHNS and CDR2 is SASEGT in the germline V gene. This CDR3 region has 12 residues. Written as DNA, the CDR3 is TGTGCCAGCTGGGGGTTTGGAAACACCATATATTTT. Translating gives CASWGFGNTIYF.

This chain links TRBV10-3 with TRBJ2-3, with D possibly TRBD2 on 5 matching bases. The CDR3 spans 17 residues. Looked up from germline, CDR1 is ENHRY and CDR2 is SYGVKD. V was clipped by 0 bases and J by 1 base, with 14 bases between them. This CDR3 reads CAISESPGGSGTDTQYF. In DNA form, the CDR3 reads TGTGCCATCAGTGAGTCCCCTGGTGGGAGCGGCACAGATACGCAGTATTTT.

CDR3 residues: CATSSVRSGLGTEAFF. The DNA of the CDR3 is TGTGCCACCAGCAGCGTCCGATCAGGGCTCGGCACTGAAGCTTTCTTT. V is TRBV15 and J is TRBJ1-1; weak D call: TRBD1 (5 bases). CDR1 is LNHNV and CDR2 is YYDKDF in the germline V gene (reference sequence). Trimming removed 3 bases at V and 4 bases at J, with 18 bases between. The CDR3 spans 16 residues.

The J gene is TRBJ2-5, the V gene TRBV7-2; 10 positions agree with TRBD2. CDR3 size: 15 residues. The V gene end was trimmed by 1 base and the J gene end by 4 bases; junction bases not matched to a gene: 3. Looked up from germline, CDR1 is SGHTA and CDR2 is FQGNSA. CDR3 in DNA: TGTGCCAGCAGCTTAGGGGTAGCGGGAGGAGAGACCCAGTACTTC. Its translation is CASSLGVAGGETQYF.

Worth noting for this clone: The sample carries other DNA sequences with the same CDR3. The V and J genes are TRBV13 and TRBJ2-7; D is unclear. The V gene lost 0 bases and the J gene lost 6 bases, with 9 bases spanning the gap. Germline V CDR1 and CDR2: PRHDT, FYEKMQ (reference sequence). The CDR3 runs to 13 residues. The CDR3 region has the DNA TGTGCCAGCAGCTTAGGCCGGAATGGCGAGCAGTACTTC. Its protein product is CASSLGRNGEQYF.

This chain connects TRBV5-1 to TRBJ2-4; 9 bases agree with TRBD1. Unmatched junction bases numbered 1, after V lost 0 bases and J lost 0 bases. The CDR3 sequence is 16 residues long. The germline V gene has CDR1 SGHRS and CDR2 YFSETQ. DNA for the CDR3: TGCGCCAGCAGCTTGGAGGGACAGGGAGCCAAAAACATTCAGTACTTC. It specifies CASSLEGQGAKNIQYF.

V is TRBV5-1 and J is TRBJ2-1; 12 bases line up with TRBD2. The CDR3 consists of 18 residues. Germline V lookup: CDR1 SGHRS, CDR2 YFSETQ. The trim removed 4 bases at V and 1 base at J, leaving 9 bases unmatched. The CDR3 reads CASSRLAGVGLSYNEQFF. In DNA form, the CDR3 reads TGCGCCAGCAGCCGACTAGCGGGAGTGGGTCTTTCCTACAATGAGCAGTTCTTC.